Below, 10 T cell receptor beta chains from the same sample are listed, as sequenced in a study of control samples from healthy donors and cancer patients. Using immunoSEQ multiplex PCR, the repertoire was profiled, and TCRdb retains in-frame clones only, with some absent. The repertoire has approximately 160,000 clones, approximately 91% of them found once; the top ten carry just over 2%. Sequencing used blood. These receptor sequences come from a middle-aged woman in good health.

This chain links TRBV7-8 with TRBJ1-6; 9 bases map to TRBD1. Germline V CDR1 and CDR2: SGHVS, FQNEAQ. The length of the CDR3 is 19 residues. Germline trimming cut 0 bases from V and 4 bases from J; bases unmatched to any gene: 10. CDR3 DNA: TGTGCCAGCAGCTTAGCGAAGGGGGAGACAGGGGGGTATAATTCACCCCTCCACTTT. This codes for CASSLAKGETGGYNSPLHF.

J is TRBJ2-2 and V is TRBV18; 7 nucleotides line up with TRBD1. After removal of 1 base from V and 5 bases from J, the junction contained 10 bases not matched to a gene. There are 17 residues in the CDR3. Germline loops: CDR1 KGHSH, CDR2 LQKENI. The CDR3 sequence: CASSPQLTGSTTGELFF. CDR3 DNA sequence: TGTGCCAGCTCACCACAGTTGACAGGGAGCACAACCGGGGAGCTGTTTTTT.

This rearrangement joins TRBV20-1 to TRBJ1-2; D is ambiguous. CDR1 DFQATT and CDR2 SNEGSKA come from the germline V gene (reference sequence). V dropped 3 bases and J dropped 7 bases, with 12 bases sitting between them. The CDR3 is made up of 12 amino acids. CDR3 sequence reads: CSASFPSGGYTF. The CDR3, as DNA: TGCAGTGCTAGTTTCCCTTCTGGTGGCTACACCTTC.

The rearrangement joins TRBV6-5 to TRBJ1-1; possibly TRBD1 for D (5 bases). Germline assignment: CDR1 MNHEY and CDR2 SVGAGI. Trimming removed 2 bases at V and 4 bases at J, with 11 bases between. This CDR3 is 14 amino acids long. CDR3 nucleotides: TGTGCCAGCAGTTACGGGGGTCGTGGCACTGAAGCTTTCTTT. Translation: CASSYGGRGTEAFF.

The chain combines TRBV5-4 with TRBJ1-1, with D uncertain. Between the trimmed V and J ends, which lost 0 bases and 8 bases, there was a span of 11 bases. CDR1 is SGHNT, CDR2 YYREEE, per germline (reference sequence). This CDR3 comprises 13 residues. CDR3 residues: CASSLGIQREAFF. CDR3 DNA: TGTGCCAGCAGCTTGGGGATTCAGAGGGAAGCTTTCTTT.

V and J are TRBV18 and TRBJ2-7; perhaps TRBD1 as D (5 bases). The germline CDR1 and CDR2 sequences are KGHSH and LQKENI. V shed 3 bases and J shed 3 bases, with 12 bases lying between them. This CDR3 contains 14 residues. CDR3 nucleotides: TGTGCCAGCTCACCGGCCAGGGCCTTCTACGAGCAGTACTTC. This codes for CASSPARAFYEQYF.

This clone showed up just once. The gene calls are TRBV5-6 and TRBJ1-2; D is perhaps TRBD1 (6 bases). CDR1 is SGHDT, CDR2 YYEEEE, per germline. The CDR3 runs to 14 residues. V was trimmed by 3 bases and J by 1 base, leaving 10 bases between them. CDR3 sequence reads: CASSSEGGNYGYTF. The CDR3 bases are TGTGCCAGCAGCTCGGAGGGGGGTAACTATGGCTACACCTTC.

The chain's CDR3 is CATSDPNTGELFF. CDR3 nucleotide sequence: TGTGCCACCAGTGACCCGAACACCGGGGAGCTGTTTTTT. The V and J genes are TRBV24-1 and TRBJ2-2; D gene ambiguous. CDR1 is KGHDR and CDR2 is SFDVKD in the germline V gene. The V and J ends lost 4 bases and 0 bases respectively, with 2 bases between them. This CDR3 has 13 amino acids.

This clone has only one observation. This chain connects TRBV13 to TRBJ2-5; 12 nucleotides match TRBD2. Germline loops: CDR1 PRHDT, CDR2 FYEKMQ (reference sequence). V was pared by 4 bases and J by 6 bases, with 9 bases of the junction left unmatched. This CDR3 is 16 amino acids long. CDR3 coding DNA: TGTGCCAGCAGCTCCTCTAGCGGGGGGGCGCGCAAGACCCAGTACTTC. This encodes CASSSSSGGARKTQYF.

CDR3 in DNA: TGTGCCAGCTCACAAAAAGACAGGTTTAACAATCAGCCCCAGCATTTT. Its protein product is CASSQKDRFNNQPQHF. This rearrangement joins TRBV18 to TRBJ1-5; maybe TRBD1 (6 bases). Trimming took off 4 bases at V and 3 bases at J, with 16 bases between the two ends. The germline V gene encodes CDR1 KGHSH and CDR2 LQKENI. The length of the CDR3 is 16 residues.